Below, 27 T cell receptor beta chains from the same sample are listed, as sequenced in a study of CD8 T cells in ankylosing spondylitis. Study-wide results and limits: Several highly homologous variants made up a TCR beta motif, and this motif appeared characteristic of ankylosing spondylitis blood.

TCRdb analysed the 5' RACE reads with MiXCR anew, one entry per CDR3 protein. Of 200,000 to 250,000 distinct CDR3 sequences listed, about 17% are singletons. The antigens for these receptors are not known. Sequenced sample: blood, either unsorted or a sorted T cell fraction (not recorded which). The receptors stem from a male donor with ankylosing spondylitis.

The sample holds many counts of this clonotype. This chain uses TRBV5-1 with TRBJ1-1; TRBD1 is a possible D gene (6 bases). The CDR3 extends over 12 amino acids. V was cut by 4 bases and J by 7 bases, with 11 bases left in between. Per the germline V gene, CDR1 is SGHRS and CDR2 is YFSETQ. The CDR3 bases are TGCGCCAGCAGCCAACGGACAGATGAAGCTTTCTTT. Amino acid sequence: CASSQRTDEAFF.

This clonotype was found a few times. The chain joins TRBV12-3 or TRBV12-4 to TRBJ2-7; D gene uncertain. With 5 bases removed from V and 6 bases from J, the gap between germline ends came to 8 bases. The CDR3 loop spans 11 amino acids. This chain's CDR3 is CASSVAGEQYF. In DNA form, the CDR3 reads TGTGCCAGCAGTGTTGCTGGCGAGCAGTACTTC.

This clonotype was seen only a few times. This chain uses TRBV27 with TRBJ2-1; D ambiguous. This CDR3 is built from 11 residues. The ends were cut back, 6 bases at V and 7 bases at J, with 7 bases in the middle. From germline, CDR1 is MNHEY and CDR2 SMNVEV (reference sequence). CDR3 DNA sequence: TGTGCCAGCAGCCTAATGAATGAGCAGTTCTTC. It codes for CASSLMNEQFF.

This clonotype was found a few times. The gene calls are TRBV7-8 and TRBJ2-7; possibly TRBD2 for D (6 bases). The germline V gene has CDR1 SGHVS and CDR2 FQNEAQ. With 1 base removed from V and 6 bases from J, the gap between germline ends came to 13 bases. CDR3 length equals 14 residues. In DNA, the CDR3 is TGTGCCAGCAGCTTAGGGTCAGGGACTGTCGAGCAGTACTTC. Encoded protein: CASSLGSGTVEQYF.

In this sample, this clonotype turned up once. This rearrangement joins TRBV18 to TRBJ2-3, with D tentatively TRBD2 (6 bases). CDR3 length equals 16 residues. The V end was cut by 4 bases, the J end by 2 bases, with 16 bases between. CDR1 is KGHSH, CDR2 LQKENI, per germline. The CDR3: CASSLGVSGDTDTQYF. CDR3 in DNA: TGTGCCAGCTCACTTGGGGTTAGCGGAGACACAGATACGCAGTATTTT. The full variable domain, rest sourced from reference TRBV18 and TRBJ2-3, is NAGVMQNPRHLVRRRGQEARLRCSPMKGHSHVYWYRQLPEEGLKFMVYLQKENIIDESGMPKERFSAEFPKEGPSILRIQQVVRGDSAAYFCASSLGVSGDTDTQYFGPGTRLTVL.

The chain uses TRBV18 and TRBJ2-7; either TRBD1 or TRBD2 may fit D (5 bases each). The germline V gene encodes CDR1 KGHSH and CDR2 LQKENI. V was cut by 3 bases and J by 0 bases, with 9 bases left in between. The CDR3 has 14 amino acids. In DNA form, the CDR3 reads TGTGCCAGCTCACCGGACACTAGCTCCTACGAGCAGTACTTC. This translates into CASSPDTSSYEQYF.

In this sample, this clonotype turned up many times. V gene TRBV6-1 combines with J gene TRBJ2-7; D is perhaps TRBD1 (5 bases). This CDR3 spans 15 amino acids. The germline gives CDR1 MNHNS, CDR2 SASEGT. V was clipped by 2 bases and J by 3 bases, with 14 bases between them. This CDR3 is CASSEQGAEFYEQYF. The CDR3 DNA reads TGTGCCAGCAGTGAACAGGGTGCCGAATTCTACGAGCAGTACTTC.

This clonotype was recorded a few times. The chain recombines TRBV19 with TRBJ2-7; D may be TRBD2 (6 bases). V lost 1 base, J lost 3 bases, and 13 bases lay in between. This CDR3 has 15 residues. CDR1 LNHDA and CDR2 SQIVND come from the germline V gene (reference sequence). This CDR3 is CASSIATGVDYEQYF. In nucleotides, the CDR3 is TGTGCCAGTAGTATAGCCACGGGGGTGGACTACGAGCAGTACTTC.

This clonotype appeared many times. The chain combines TRBV4-1 with TRBJ2-1, with TRBD2 matching 7 bases. With 4 bases clipped from V and 2 bases from J, the junction kept 5 bases outside the gene matches. The CDR3 runs 15 residues. The germline V gene has CDR1 MGHRA and CDR2 YSYEKL. The CDR3 protein is CASSPREGPYNEQFF. In DNA, the CDR3 is TGCGCCAGCAGCCCAAGGGAGGGGCCCTACAATGAGCAGTTCTTC.

V and J are TRBV25-1 and TRBJ2-5, with D possibly matching TRBD1 (5 bases). Germline lookup yields CDR1 MGHDK and CDR2 SYGVNS. V lost 8 bases, J lost 4 bases, and 14 bases lay in between. The CDR3 spans 13 residues. Written as DNA, the CDR3 is TGTGCCAGCGAAAGGGGCGTAGGAGAGACCCAGTACTTC. Translated, it gives CASERGVGETQYF.

The chain links TRBV9 to TRBJ1-2; D gene uncertain. V was pared by 0 bases and J by 2 bases, with 11 bases between. There are 15 residues in the CDR3. Germline assignment: CDR1 SGDLS and CDR2 YYNGEE. The CDR3 region is CASSVEVSGNYGYTF. DNA for the CDR3: TGTGCCAGCAGCGTAGAGGTCAGCGGGAACTATGGCTACACCTTC.

This clonotype was observed a few times. This chain links TRBV11-2 with TRBJ1-5; D ambiguous. Deletions cut 0 bases from V and 2 bases from J, with 5 bases between. The CDR3 extends over 14 amino acids. Germline V gene data show CDR1 as SGHAT and CDR2 as FQNNGV. CDR3 protein: CASSLDWGNQPQHF. In DNA, the CDR3 is TGTGCCAGCAGCTTAGATTGGGGCAATCAGCCCCAGCATTTT. The full variable domain, in which reference TRBV11-2 and TRBJ1-5 provide the parts outside the CDR3, is EAGVAQSPRYKIIEKRQSVAFWCNPISGHATLYWYQQILGQGPKLLIQFQNNGVVDDSQLPKDRFSAERLKGVDSTLKIQPAKLEDSAVYLCASSLDWGNQPQHFGDGTRLSIL.

This clonotype was observed a few times. The chain couples TRBV4-3 to TRBJ2-7; 7 bases match TRBD2. The germline CDR1 and CDR2 sequences are LGHNA and YSLEER. The CDR3 loop spans 15 amino acids. V was clipped by 1 base and J by 2 bases; unmatched bases: 5. The CDR3 region is CASSQGLAPPYEQYF. The CDR3 coding sequence is TGCGCCAGCAGCCAAGGACTAGCACCACCCTACGAGCAGTACTTC.

V is TRBV6-5 and J is TRBJ2-1, with D unclear. Germline lookup yields CDR1 MNHEY and CDR2 SVGAGI. The CDR3 spans 16 residues. The V end was cut by 0 bases, the J end by 4 bases, with 13 bases between. This chain's CDR3 is CASSYSGPSLYNEQFF. In DNA, the CDR3 is TGTGCCAGCAGTTACTCCGGGCCTAGTCTGTACAATGAGCAGTTCTTC.

Only a few counts were recorded for this clonotype. The CDR3 loop is CASSGDPKNIQYF. Here the CDR3 DNA reads TGTGCCAGCAGCGGGGATCCCAAAAACATTCAGTACTTC. The chain carries TRBV7-9 and TRBJ2-4; no reliable D call. Germline V gene data show CDR1 as SEHNR and CDR2 as FQNEAQ (reference sequence). Deletions cut 5 bases from V and 2 bases from J, with 7 bases between. CDR3 length: 13 amino acids.

The table lists this clonotype with a few counts. V gene TRBV11-2 combines with J gene TRBJ1-6, with TRBD1 identical over 8 bases. This CDR3 is built from 16 residues. With 0 bases clipped from V and 6 bases from J, the junction kept 4 bases outside the gene matches. CDR1 is SGHAT, CDR2 FQNNGV, per germline. CDR3 DNA: TGTGCCAGCAGCTTAGATGGGACAGGAATTAATTCACCCCTCCACTTT. Protein sequence: CASSLDGTGINSPLHF.

Only a few counts were recorded for this clonotype. V and J are TRBV5-1 and TRBJ1-2; D possibly corresponds to TRBD1 (5 bases). Trimming removed 7 bases at V and 2 bases at J, with 15 bases between. The CDR3 consists of 14 residues. The germline V gene has CDR1 SGHRS and CDR2 YFSETQ. CDR3 region: CASLGGPVNYGYTF. CDR3 DNA sequence: TGCGCCAGCTTGGGGGGACCGGTCAACTATGGCTACACCTTC. Full variable domain (remainder filled in from reference TRBV5-1 and TRBJ1-2): KAGVTQTPRYLIKTRGQQVTLSCSPISGHRSVSWYQQTPGQGLQFLFEYFSETQRNKGNFPGRFSGRQFSNSRSEMNVSTLELGDSALYLCASLGGPVNYGYTFGSGTRLTVV.

This clonotype was seen only a few times. The J gene is TRBJ2-7, the V gene TRBV20-1; 9 bases map to TRBD2. The V gene's germline CDR1 is DFQATT and CDR2 SNEGSKA (reference sequence). This CDR3 contains 13 residues. V dropped 7 bases and J dropped 0; count of bases not matched to a gene: 4. The DNA of the CDR3 is TGCAGTGTGGCTAGCGGGAACTCCTACGAGCAGTACTTC. Encoded protein: CSVASGNSYEQYF.

The chain has TRBV6-5 and TRBJ2-2, with a tentative D call TRBD2 (6 bases). The V end lost 1 base, the J end lost 3 bases, and 12 bases lay between the germline ends. Germline V CDR1 and CDR2: MNHEY, SVGAGI. The CDR3 contains 16 residues. The CDR3 DNA sequence: TGTGCCAGCAGTTACTATCCTAGCGCTTACACCGGGGAGCTGTTTTTT. Encoded protein: CASSYYPSAYTGELFF.

V and J are TRBV7-8 and TRBJ2-7, with D possibly being TRBD1 (5 bases). V lost 5 bases to trimming and J lost 2 bases, with 10 bases between them. Germline CDR1 and CDR2: SGHVS and FQNEAQ. The CDR3 spans 13 residues. The chain's CDR3 is CASSHGHTYEQYF. CDR3 coding DNA: TGTGCCAGCAGCCACGGACATACCTACGAGCAGTACTTC.

In its sample, this clonotype was seen many times. CDR3 in amino acids: CASSLGLQGPNYGYTF. CDR3 bases: TGCGCCAGCAGCTTGGGTTTGCAGGGACCTAACTATGGCTACACCTTC. This chain links TRBV5-1 with TRBJ1-2; weak D call: TRBD1 (5 bases). The CDR3 runs 16 residues. CDR1 is SGHRS and CDR2 is YFSETQ in the germline V gene. Trimming stripped 0 bases from V and 0 bases from J, with 12 bases between.

The V and J genes are TRBV10-2 and TRBJ2-3, with unresolved D. The V and J ends lost 7 bases and 0 bases respectively, with 11 bases between them. Germline CDR1 and CDR2: WSHSY and SAAADI. The CDR3 has 14 amino acids. CDR3 in DNA: TGCGCCAGCACGGGCCCCTTGAGCACAGATACGCAGTATTTT. Protein: CASTGPLSTDTQYF.

V usage is TRBV20-1 and J usage is TRBJ2-3; 8 bases line up with TRBD1. The V gene's germline CDR1 is DFQATT and CDR2 SNEGSKA (reference sequence). The CDR3 consists of 18 residues. J was trimmed by 4 bases and V by 4 bases; bases with no gene match: 19. The CDR3 region has the DNA TGCAGTGCTAATCAAGAGACAGGGGAAGAGGGGGGCGCAGATACGCAGTATTTT. It yields the protein CSANQETGEEGGADTQYF.

This clonotype has only a few counts. The chain joins TRBV25-1 to TRBJ1-2; the D is unclear. V was cut by 5 bases and J by 5 bases, with 21 bases left in between. The CDR3 spans 16 residues. Germline lookup yields CDR1 MGHDK and CDR2 SYGVNS. This CDR3 is CASSTIQSSTLYGYTF. DNA for the CDR3: TGTGCCAGCAGTACCATACAGAGCTCCACCTTATATGGCTACACCTTC.

This clonotype has a handful of counts. This chain uses TRBV30 with TRBJ1-2, with 7 bases matching TRBD1. With V trimmed by 4 bases and J by 8 bases, 13 bases remained unmatched. The CDR3 is 14 amino acids. CDR1 is GTSNPN and CDR2 is SVGIG in the germline V gene (reference sequence). The chain's CDR3 is CAWTRQGSFYGYTF. The CDR3 bases are TGTGCCTGGACAAGACAGGGCTCTTTTTACGGCTACACCTTC.

In this sample, this clonotype turned up a few times. This chain connects TRBV5-1 to TRBJ1-2, with D maybe TRBD1 (5 bases). Trimming took off 0 bases at V and 6 bases at J, with 21 bases between the two ends. CDR1 and CDR2 (germline): SGHRS, YFSETQ. The CDR3 length is 17 residues. The CDR3 is CASSLAESGHPSDGYTF. CDR3 sequence (DNA): TGCGCCAGCAGCTTGGCTGAATCTGGACACCCGTCTGATGGCTACACCTTC.

This clonotype was seen a handful of times. V gene TRBV19 combines with J gene TRBJ1-2, with a possible D match to TRBD1 (6 bases). This CDR3 spans 16 amino acids. V lost 1 base, J lost 4 bases, and 16 bases lay in between. The V gene's germline CDR1 is LNHDA and CDR2 SQIVND (reference sequence). DNA of the CDR3: TGTGCCAGTAGTATAGCCCAAGGGGGGGCTGTCTATGGCTACACCTTC. Translating it yields CASSIAQGGAVYGYTF.